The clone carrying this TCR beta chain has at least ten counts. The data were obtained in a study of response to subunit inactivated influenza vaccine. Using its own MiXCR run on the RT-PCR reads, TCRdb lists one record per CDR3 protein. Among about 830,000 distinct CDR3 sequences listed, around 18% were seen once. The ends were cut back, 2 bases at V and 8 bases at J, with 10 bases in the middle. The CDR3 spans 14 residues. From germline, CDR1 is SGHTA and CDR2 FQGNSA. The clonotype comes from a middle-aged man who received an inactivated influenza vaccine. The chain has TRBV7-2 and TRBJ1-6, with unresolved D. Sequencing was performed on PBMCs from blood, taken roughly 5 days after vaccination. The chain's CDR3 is CASSLSPLDSPLHF. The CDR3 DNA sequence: TGTGCCAGCAGCTTAAGCCCACTGGATTCACCCCTCCACTTT. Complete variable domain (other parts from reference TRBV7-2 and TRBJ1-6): GAGVSQSPSNKVTEKGKDVELRCDPISGHTALYWYRQSLGQGLEFLIYFQGNSAPDKSGLPSDRFSAERTGGSVSTLTIQRTQQEDSAVYLCASSLSPLDSPLHFGNGTRLTVT.